This is a list of T cell receptor beta chains from one sample in a study of blood T cell repertoires in COVID-19. TCRdb's copy holds only in-frame clones and misses some; the assay was immunoSEQ multiplex PCR. The sample includes some 150,000 clones, approximately 78% of them seen just once. What was sequenced was peripheral blood. The receptors here all came from a man aged 80 or over with acute or convalescent COVID-19. CDR3s include the opening cysteine and the closing phenylalanine or tryptophan. The D gene is left open where the match is weak. Clone sizes are given selectively: once, few, many, or a class where the clone is expanded.

TRBJ1-1 - - TRBV29-1 CSVARVNTEAFF TGCAGCGTTGCCAGGGTGAACACTGAAGCTTTCTTT
TRBJ1-2 - - TRBV6-1 CASSELGGGNYGYTF TGTGCCAGCAGTGAATTAGGGGGAGGGAACTATGGCTACACCTTC
TRBJ1-5 - TRBD1 TRBV6-5 CASSSGQPNQPQHF TGTGCCAGCAGTTCGGGACAGCCTAATCAGCCCCAGCATTTT
TRBJ2-7 - TRBD2 TRBV5-1 CASSLGASGGYEQYF TGCGCCAGCAGCTTGGGGGCTAGCGGGGGGTACGAGCAGTACTTC
TRBJ1-5 - TRBD1 TRBV3-1/TRBV3-2 CASSRGQGRQPQHF TGTGCCAGCAGCCGTGGACAGGGACGGCAGCCCCAGCATTTT
TRBJ2-2 - - TRBV11-2 CASSPMTGGGGTGELFF TGTGCCAGCAGTCCAATGACAGGCGGGGGTGGTACCGGGGAGCTGTTTTTT
TRBJ2-2 - - TRBV19 CASLTQGNTGELFF TGTGCCAGTTTGACACAGGGAAACACCGGGGAGCTGTTTTTT
TRBJ1-2 few TRBD1 TRBV7-2 CASSHTDRGPYYGYTF TGTGCCAGCAGCCACACAGACAGGGGACCCTACTATGGCTACACCTTC
TRBJ2-2 - - TRBV18 CASSPQGAVGVRNTGELFF TGTGCCAGCTCACCACAAGGGGCCGTGGGCGTCAGGAACACCGGGGAGCTGTTTTTT
TRBJ1-6 - - TRBV5-6 CASRREGSYNSPLHF TGTGCCAGCAGACGGGAGGGCTCCTATAATTCACCCCTCCACTTT
TRBJ1-1 few - TRBV6-5 CASSKGGNTEAFF TGTGCCAGCAGCAAAGGGGGGAACACTGAAGCTTTCTTT
TRBJ1-1 - - TRBV29-1 CSVDGAGNTEAFF TGCAGCGTTGATGGGGCAGGGAACACTGAAGCTTTCTTT
TRBJ1-1 - - TRBV28 CASSLTDMLVNTEAFF TGTGCCAGCAGTTTGACGGACATGCTAGTGAACACTGAAGCTTTCTTT
TRBJ2-7 - TRBD2 TRBV19 CASSRGGESYEQYF TGTGCCAGTAGTCGGGGGGGCGAGTCCTACGAGCAGTACTTC
TRBJ1-1 - - TRBV4-1 CASSSRVGAVNTEAFF TGCGCCAGCAGCTCCCGAGTAGGGGCTGTGAACACTGAAGCTTTCTTT
TRBJ1-1 - - TRBV30 CAWRGRIMNTEAFF TGTGCCTGGAGAGGGAGGATAATGAACACTGAAGCTTTCTTT
TRBJ2-2 - TRBD2 TRBV24-1 CATSDPAGPNTGELFF TGTGCCACCAGTGACCCAGCGGGACCGAACACCGGGGAGCTGTTTTTT
TRBJ2-5 - TRBD2 TRBV28 CASSGPRGGRGALETQYF TGTGCCAGCAGCGGACCCCGGGGGGGGCGGGGGGCCTTGGAGACCCAGTACTTC
TRBJ2-7 - - TRBV6-5 CASSRYRVSEQYF TGTGCCAGCAGCCGATACAGGGTAAGCGAGCAGTACTTC
TRBJ1-6 - - TRBV5-4 CASSLGQAAYNSPLHF TGTGCCAGCAGCTTGGGACAGGCCGCCTATAATTCACCCCTCCACTTT
TRBJ2-3 - - TRBV2 CASSAPVGGSTDTQYF TGTGCCAGCAGTGCCCCTGTCGGGGGTAGCACAGATACGCAGTATTTT
TRBJ1-4 once TRBD1 TRBV28 CASKAWGTGNEKLFF TGTGCCAGCAAAGCGTGGGGGACAGGGAATGAAAAACTGTTTTTT
TRBJ2-5 - TRBD1 TRBV25-1 CASSEFTGGDETQYF TGTGCCAGCAGTGAATTTACAGGGGGCGATGAGACCCAGTACTTC
TRBJ2-3 - TRBD1 TRBV9 CASSVATGTAPMLTDTQYF TGTGCCAGCAGCGTAGCTACTGGGACAGCGCCTATGCTCACAGATACGCAGTATTTT
TRBJ1-1 - - TRBV12-5 CASGPLPGTHEGYTEAFF TGTGCTAGTGGTCCGTTACCCGGGACTCATGAAGGCTACACTGAAGCTTTCTTT
TRBJ2-3 few - TRBV28 CASSSGLHSRTDTQYF TGTGCCAGCAGTTCGGGACTCCATTCCCGCACAGATACGCAGTATTTT
TRBJ1-1 - TRBD1 TRBV18 CASSPQPGQGGTEAFF TGTGCCAGCTCACCCCAACCGGGACAGGGGGGCACTGAAGCTTTCTTT
TRBJ1-3 - - TRBV5-1 CASSPRTGGNTIYF TGCGCCAGCAGCCCTAGGACGGGAGGGAACACCATATATTTT
TRBJ2-3 - - TRBV5-1 CASSLVGRNTDTQYF TGCGCCAGCAGCTTGGTTGGGAGGAACACAGATACGCAGTATTTT
TRBJ2-5 - TRBD2 TRBV11-3 CASSRGGPIETQYF TGTGCCAGCAGCCGCGGGGGGCCAATCGAGACCCAGTACTTC
TRBJ2-5 - - TRBV5-4 CASSFTGQETQYF TGTGCCAGCAGCTTCACGGGGCAAGAGACCCAGTACTTC
TRBJ2-7 - TRBD1 TRBV7-2 CASSLAGTDYEQYF TGTGCCAGCAGCTTAGCCGGGACAGACTACGAGCAGTACTTC
TRBJ2-3 - - TRBV7-9 CASSLGVGDITDTQYF TGTGCCAGCAGCTTAGGGGTCGGGGATATCACAGATACGCAGTATTTT
TRBJ2-3 - TRBD2 TRBV7-9 CASSFLAGSTDTQYF TGTGCCAGCAGCTTTCTAGCGGGAAGCACAGATACGCAGTATTTT
TRBJ2-4 few - TRBV2 CASSEESGGKNIQYF TGTGCCAGCAGTGAAGAATCCGGGGGCAAAAACATTCAGTACTTC
TRBJ1-2 - - TRBV5-1 CASRPVTDPNYGYTF TGCGCCAGCAGACCCGTGACAGACCCTAACTATGGCTACACCTTC
TRBJ1-6 - TRBD1 TRBV19 CASSFGQANSPLHF TGTGCCAGTAGTTTCGGACAGGCTAATTCACCCCTCCACTTT
TRBJ1-2 - - TRBV4-3 CASSQEPGNYGYTF TGCGCCAGCAGCCAAGAGCCAGGGAACTATGGCTACACCTTC
TRBJ2-5 few - TRBV30 CAWSRWAAQETQYF TGTGCCTGGAGTCGGTGGGCAGCCCAAGAGACCCAGTACTTC
TRBJ1-2 - - TRBV19 CASSGVGGYTF TGTGCCAGTTCGGGGGTAGGAGGCTACACCTTC
TRBJ2-3 once - TRBV11-3 CASSPTRATDTQYF TGTGCCAGCAGCCCCACGAGGGCCACAGATACGCAGTATTTT
TRBJ2-3 - TRBD1 TRBV6-6 CASSYGTVTDTQYF TGTGCCAGCAGTTACGGGACAGTCACAGATACGCAGTATTTT
TRBJ1-2 - TRBD1 TRBV24-1 CATSEQGIDLNGYTF TGTGCCACCAGTGAACAGGGGATTGATTTAAATGGCTACACCTTC
TRBJ1-1 - - TRBV6-1 CASSERGGNTEAFF TGTGCCAGCAGTGAAAGGGGGGGGAACACTGAAGCTTTCTTT
TRBJ2-3 - - TRBV4-1 CASSQNREDTQYF TGCGCCAGCAGCCAAAACAGGGAGGATACGCAGTATTTT
TRBJ2-2 - TRBD2 TRBV6-1 CASSEGVAGSTGELFF TGTGCCAGCAGTGAAGGGGTAGCGGGGAGTACCGGGGAGCTGTTTTTT
TRBJ1-1 - - TRBV30 CAWSVMRDTEAFF TGTGCCTGGAGTGTAATGAGGGACACTGAAGCTTTCTTT
TRBJ1-1 - TRBD1 TRBV7-8 CASSLAEGTVYEAFF TGTGCCAGCAGCTTAGCGGAAGGGACAGTCTATGAAGCTTTCTTT
TRBJ2-2 - - TRBV6-5 CASSYRSNTGELFF TGTGCCAGCAGTTACCGGTCGAACACCGGGGAGCTGTTTTTT